This is a list of T cell receptor beta chains from one sample in a study of human versus mouse CDR3 diversity and MHC coevolution. Sequenced by immunoSEQ multiplex PCR; TCRdb stores in-frame clones only, minus some. The sample has 60,000 to 95,000 clones, around 90% seen once. Input material: naive CD4+ T cells from blood. The receptors here all came from a person aged 30 to 70 in good health. The CDR3 runs from the conserved cysteine through the conserved F or W. The D gene is left open where the match is weak. Clone sizes are given selectively: once, few, many, or a class where the clone is expanded.

V	size	J	D	CDR3	DNA
TRBV10-2	.	TRBJ2-7	TRBD2	CASLGLAGDYEQYF	TGCGCCAGCCTGGGACTAGCGGGTGACTACGAGCAGTACTTC
TRBV19	.	TRBJ1-5	.	CASNDRGTNQPQHF	TGTGCCAGCAACGACCGGGGGACCAATCAGCCCCAGCATTTT
TRBV15	.	TRBJ2-3	.	CATSRAGGSTDTQYF	TGTGCCACCAGCAGAGCTGGGGGCAGCACAGATACGCAGTATTTT
TRBV19	.	TRBJ2-7	TRBD1	CASSLRNPRQGAYEQYF	TGTGCCAGTAGTCTACGAAATCCTCGACAGGGTGCCTACGAGCAGTACTTC
TRBV6-5	.	TRBJ1-2	TRBD1	CASSRDSNYGYTF	TGTGCCAGCAGCCGGGACAGCAACTATGGCTACACCTTC
TRBV7-6	.	TRBJ2-7	.	CASSVNIGVGYEQYF	TGTGCCAGCAGCGTTAACATCGGGGTCGGGTACGAGCAGTACTTC
TRBV10-1	.	TRBJ2-3	.	CASGSNTDTQYF	TGCGCCAGCGGCAGTAACACAGATACGCAGTATTTT
TRBV5-4	.	TRBJ2-2	TRBD2	CASSPASGRGSGELFF	TGTGCCAGCAGCCCGGCTAGCGGGAGGGGTTCCGGGGAGCTGTTTTTT
TRBV28	.	TRBJ2-3	.	CASRGRGHTQYF	TGTGCCAGCAGGGGGCGGGGCCATACGCAGTATTTT
TRBV6-1	.	TRBJ2-1	TRBD2	CATSGSSYNEQFF	TGTGCCACCAGCGGGAGCTCCTACAATGAGCAGTTCTTC
TRBV4-1	.	TRBJ2-3	TRBD2	CASSLQPGTGTSGGADTQYF	TGCGCCAGCAGCCTCCAACCCGGGACGGGGACTAGCGGGGGGGCAGATACGCAGTATTTT
TRBV4-1	.	TRBJ2-7	TRBD1	CASSPSRDRGWHEQYF	TGCGCCAGCAGCCCCTCCCGGGACAGGGGCTGGCACGAGCAGTACTTC
TRBV9	.	TRBJ2-7	.	CASSVRIGGPYEQYF	TGTGCCAGCAGCGTACGGATTGGAGGTCCCTACGAGCAGTACTTC
TRBV19	few	TRBJ1-4	.	CASKLRSNEKLFF	TGTGCCAGTAAGCTACGGAGTAATGAAAAACTGTTTTTT
TRBV28	.	TRBJ1-6	.	CASSQGKNNSPLHF	TGTGCCAGCAGCCAGGGCAAGAATAATTCACCCCTCCACTTT
TRBV7-9	.	TRBJ1-1	.	CASSRYGGNTEAFF	TGTGCCAGCAGCCGATACGGGGGGAACACTGAAGCTTTCTTT
TRBV6-1	.	TRBJ2-1	.	CASSEWGVSNEQFF	TGTGCCAGCAGTGAATGGGGGGTGAGCAATGAGCAGTTCTTC
TRBV4-2	.	TRBJ2-7	TRBD1	CASTGTGGAQYF	TGTGCCAGCACCGGGACAGGGGGCGCGCAGTACTTC
TRBV7-9	.	TRBJ2-7	TRBD2	CASSLELAGVREQYF	TGTGCCAGCAGCTTAGAACTAGCGGGAGTGAGGGAACAGTACTTC
TRBV5-6	.	TRBJ1-2	.	CASSLDFFGGYTF	TGTGCCAGCAGCTTGGACTTCTTCGGTGGCTACACCTTC
TRBV30	.	TRBJ2-7	.	CAWSGSRVSSYEQYF	TGTGCCTGGAGCGGGAGTCGCGTGAGCTCCTACGAGCAGTACTTC
TRBV5-1	.	TRBJ2-3	TRBD2	CASSSSGNPDTQYF	TGCGCCAGCAGCTCGAGCGGGAATCCAGATACGCAGTATTTT
TRBV2	.	TRBJ1-3	.	CASSVMPTLGNTIYF	TGTGCCAGCAGTGTTATGCCTACTCTGGGAAACACCATATATTTT
TRBV9	.	TRBJ2-7	.	CARDPGLMYEQYF	TGTGCCAGAGACCCGGGACTGATGTACGAGCAGTACTTC
TRBV6-1	once	TRBJ2-1	TRBD1	CASSELRTGANEQFF	TGTGCCAGCAGTGAATTGAGAACAGGGGCCAATGAGCAGTTCTTC
TRBV10-3	few	TRBJ1-4	.	CAISESGGGSEKLFF	TGTGCCATCAGTGAGTCGGGAGGGGGTAGTGAAAAACTGTTTTTT
TRBV9	.	TRBJ2-7	TRBD1	CASSPGTGGWGEQYF	TGTGCCAGCAGCCCCGGGACAGGGGGCTGGGGTGAGCAGTACTTC
TRBV10-1	.	TRBJ2-1	TRBD1	CASRPGQGAGEQFF	TGCGCCAGCAGACCGGGACAGGGGGCAGGTGAGCAGTTCTTC
TRBV20-1	.	TRBJ2-5	.	CSASHLETQYF	TGCAGTGCTAGTCATTTAGAGACCCAGTACTTC
TRBV7-9	.	TRBJ2-3	.	CASSLVTEPQYF	TGTGCCAGCAGCTTAGTGACTGAACCCCAGTATTTT
TRBV4-1	.	TRBJ1-5	.	CASSQDGGFSNQPQHF	TGCGCCAGCAGCCAAGATGGAGGTTTTAGCAATCAGCCCCAGCATTTT
TRBV30	.	TRBJ1-1	.	CAWIKWAGDTEAFF	TGTGCCTGGATAAAATGGGCCGGGGACACTGAAGCTTTCTTT
TRBV19	.	TRBJ2-4	.	CASSIRGSGTPDIGIQYF	TGTGCCAGTAGTATTCGGGGCTCCGGGACTCCAGACATCGGCATTCAGTACTTC
TRBV7-9	once	TRBJ1-5	.	CASSLGSGGFENQPQHF	TGTGCCAGCAGCTTAGGTAGTGGAGGGTTCGAGAATCAGCCCCAGCATTTT
TRBV6-1	.	TRBJ2-1	TRBD1	CASPDREANNEQFF	TGTGCCTCTCCGGACAGGGAAGCAAACAATGAGCAGTTCTTC
TRBV19	.	TRBJ2-1	TRBD2	CATRGLAVYNEQFF	TGTGCCACCCGCGGCCTAGCGGTATACAATGAGCAGTTCTTC
TRBV5-5	.	TRBJ1-2	.	CASSAPVTANYGYTF	TGTGCCAGCAGCGCCCCGGTGACAGCGAACTATGGCTACACCTTC
TRBV5-1	once	TRBJ2-5	.	CASSFGLRQETQYF	TGCGCCAGCAGCTTCGGACTGCGACAAGAGACCCAGTACTTC
TRBV28	few	TRBJ2-7	TRBD2	CASSLLAGGHDEQYF	TGTGCCAGCAGTTTACTGGCGGGGGGGCATGACGAGCAGTACTTC
TRBV10-3	.	TRBJ2-3	.	CAISGKTVSTDTQYF	TGTGCCATCAGTGGAAAGACAGTAAGCACAGATACGCAGTATTTT
TRBV5-1	.	TRBJ2-2	.	CASSRRDSNTGELFF	TGCGCCAGCTCCCGTCGGGACTCCAACACCGGGGAGCTGTTTTTT